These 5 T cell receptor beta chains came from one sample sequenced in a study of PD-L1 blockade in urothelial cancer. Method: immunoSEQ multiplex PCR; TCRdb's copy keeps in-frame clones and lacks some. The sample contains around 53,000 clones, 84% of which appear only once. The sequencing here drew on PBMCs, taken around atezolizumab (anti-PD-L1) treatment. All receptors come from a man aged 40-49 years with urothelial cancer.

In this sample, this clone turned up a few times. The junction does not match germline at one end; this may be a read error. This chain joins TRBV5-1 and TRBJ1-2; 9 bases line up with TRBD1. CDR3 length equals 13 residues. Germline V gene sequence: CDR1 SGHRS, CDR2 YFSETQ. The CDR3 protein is CASSPEGDREMLF. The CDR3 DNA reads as TGCGCCAGCAGCCCCGAGGGGGACAGGGAAATGCTCTTC.

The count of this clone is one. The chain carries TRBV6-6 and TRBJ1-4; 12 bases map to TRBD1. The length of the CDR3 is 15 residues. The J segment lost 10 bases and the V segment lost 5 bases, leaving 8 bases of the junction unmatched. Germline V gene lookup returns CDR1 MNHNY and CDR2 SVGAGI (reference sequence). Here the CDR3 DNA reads TGTGCCAGCAGTCCCGCGGGACAGGGGGCCGTAAAACTGTTTTTT. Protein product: CASSPAGQGAVKLFF.

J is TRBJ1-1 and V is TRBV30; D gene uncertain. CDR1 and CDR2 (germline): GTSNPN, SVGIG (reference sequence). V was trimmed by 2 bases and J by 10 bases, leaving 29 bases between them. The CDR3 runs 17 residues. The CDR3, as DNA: TGTGCCTGGAGTCGGGGAAGTTTGGACGGGAGTAGCTTAATAGCTTTCTTT. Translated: CAWSRGSLDGSSLIAFF.

The CDR3 is CAIRMGQGFEKLFF. CDR3 nucleotide sequence: TGTGCCATCAGGATGGGACAGGGGTTTGAAAAACTGTTTTTT. The chain recombines TRBV10-3 with TRBJ1-4; 10 bases map to TRBD1. Germline lookup yields CDR1 ENHRY and CDR2 SYGVKD. The CDR3 loop spans 14 amino acids. The junction had 5 bases not matched to a gene; V was cut back by 6 bases and J by 7 bases.

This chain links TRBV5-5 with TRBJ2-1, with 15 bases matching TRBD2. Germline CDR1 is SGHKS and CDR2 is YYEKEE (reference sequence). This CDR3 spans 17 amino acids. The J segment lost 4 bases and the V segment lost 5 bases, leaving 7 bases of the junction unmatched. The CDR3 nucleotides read TGTGCCAGCAGTGGGGGACTAGCGGGAGGAGGGTACAATGAGCAGTTCTTC. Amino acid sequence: CASSGGLAGGGYNEQFF.